This T cell receptor (beta chain) comes out of a study of cytomegalovirus exposure and HLA in healthy donors. Study-level results: Per a later analysis, HLA-associated TCR beta chains showed more clonal expansion than other, equally common TCR beta chains. Available immune exposure information covered CMV serostatus only. Listed as cytomegalovirus-associated were more than 150 TCR beta chains.

This CDR3 has 14 residues. The germline V gene has CDR1 SGDLS and CDR2 YYNGEE. The V gene lost 0 bases and the J gene lost 5 bases, with 11 bases spanning the gap. It was with 60 Vbeta and 13 Jbeta primers that the PCR ran. Clones were sequenced by immunoSEQ multiplex PCR, and TCRdb holds only the in-frame ones, with some missing. The profile shows about 180,000 clones, roughly 79% of them singletons. Only a few counts were recorded for this clone. Its matching antigen is unknown. The source is a man aged 40-49 years in good health and CMV-seropositive. The chain is built from TRBV9 and TRBJ2-5; tentative D call: TRBD2 (6 bases). Specimen: PBMCs. DNA for the CDR3: TGTGCCAGCAGCGTAGTGGGAAGCGGGGAGACCCAGTACTTC. It specifies CASSVVGSGETQYF.